These T cell receptor beta chains were read from a single sample in a study of blood T cells in healthy people across ages. TCRdb used MiXCR to reprocess the 5' RACE reads, holding one entry per CDR3 protein. The sample yields 650,000 to 900,000 distinct CDR3 sequences, around 68% seen once. The source material was blood. The origin of the receptors is a man aged 25 to 40 in good health. CDR3s include the opening cysteine and the closing phenylalanine or tryptophan. The order of the fields is clone size, D gene, CDR3 length, J gene, V gene, CDR3 protein, CDR3 DNA. A D gene is named only where the DNA matches it firmly. Clone sizes are given selectively: once, few, many, or a class where the clone is expanded.

clone_size: .
d_call: .
cdr3_length: 14
j_call: TRBJ2-1
v_call: TRBV4-2
cdr3_aa: CASSQVGGGNEQFF
cdr3_nt: TGTGCCAGCAGCCAAGTAGGGGGGGGTAATGAGCAGTTCTTC

clone_size: few
d_call: .
cdr3_length: 14
j_call: TRBJ2-1
v_call: TRBV29-1
cdr3_aa: CSVDGLRNYNEQFF
cdr3_nt: TGCAGCGTCGACGGACTAAGGAACTACAATGAGCAGTTCTTC

clone_size: .
d_call: TRBD1
cdr3_length: 17
j_call: TRBJ2-7
v_call: TRBV29-1
cdr3_aa: CSVEPRDRGSGSYEQYF
cdr3_nt: TGCAGCGTTGAGCCCCGGGACAGGGGATCTGGGTCCTACGAGCAGTACTTC

clone_size: .
d_call: .
cdr3_length: 16
j_call: TRBJ1-2
v_call: TRBV20-1
cdr3_aa: CSAREFGTNSNYGYTF
cdr3_nt: TGCAGTGCTAGAGAATTTGGGACAAACTCTAACTATGGCTACACCTTC

clone_size: .
d_call: .
cdr3_length: 16
j_call: TRBJ1-6
v_call: TRBV28
cdr3_aa: CASRPTGKISDSPLHF
cdr3_nt: TGTGCCAGCAGACCCACAGGGAAAATATCGGATTCACCCCTCCACTTT

clone_size: .
d_call: .
cdr3_length: 18
j_call: TRBJ2-1
v_call: TRBV20-1
cdr3_aa: CSARDDPKRWVVYNEQFF
cdr3_nt: TGCAGTGCTAGAGACGACCCCAAGAGGTGGGTTGTTTACAATGAGCAGTTCTTC

clone_size: few
d_call: .
cdr3_length: 13
j_call: TRBJ2-1
v_call: TRBV5-6
cdr3_aa: CASSMVGKHEQFF
cdr3_nt: TGTGCCAGCAGCATGGTGGGGAAGCATGAGCAGTTCTTC

clone_size: once
d_call: .
cdr3_length: 14
j_call: TRBJ1-1
v_call: TRBV25-1
cdr3_aa: CASSEIGREAEAFF
cdr3_nt: TGTGCCAGCAGTGAAATCGGCAGGGAGGCTGAAGCTTTCTTT

clone_size: once
d_call: .
cdr3_length: 17
j_call: TRBJ2-6
v_call: TRBV6-5
cdr3_aa: CASSTSAGTPGANVLTF
cdr3_nt: TGTGCCAGCAGTACTTCCGCCGGGACACCCGGGGCCAACGTCCTGACTTTC

clone_size: .
d_call: .
cdr3_length: 14
j_call: TRBJ1-2
v_call: TRBV7-9
cdr3_aa: CASSLLGGGNGYTF
cdr3_nt: TGTGCCAGCAGCTTACTGGGTGGGGGAAATGGCTACACCTTC

clone_size: .
d_call: TRBD2
cdr3_length: 17
j_call: TRBJ2-7
v_call: TRBV5-1
cdr3_aa: CASSLRELAESMYEQYF
cdr3_nt: TGCGCCAGCAGCTTGCGAGAACTAGCGGAGTCTATGTATGAGCAGTACTTC

clone_size: .
d_call: .
cdr3_length: 13
j_call: TRBJ1-2
v_call: TRBV20-1
cdr3_aa: CSARPVTGRGYTF
cdr3_nt: TGCAGTGCTAGGCCTGTAACAGGGCGCGGCTACACCTTC

clone_size: .
d_call: TRBD1
cdr3_length: 17
j_call: TRBJ2-5
v_call: TRBV10-3
cdr3_aa: CAISEITGTDVQETQYF
cdr3_nt: TGTGCCATTAGTGAGATAACCGGGACAGATGTCCAAGAGACCCAGTACTTC

clone_size: .
d_call: TRBD1
cdr3_length: 15
j_call: TRBJ2-5
v_call: TRBV11-2
cdr3_aa: CASSSLRGRVETQYF
cdr3_nt: TGTGCCAGCAGCAGCCTCAGGGGGCGGGTAGAGACCCAGTACTTC

clone_size: .
d_call: .
cdr3_length: 17
j_call: TRBJ2-1
v_call: TRBV2
cdr3_aa: CASRAAGTSLLGNEQFF
cdr3_nt: TGTGCCAGCAGGGCCGCGGGGACTTCCCTGTTGGGCAATGAGCAGTTCTTC

clone_size: .
d_call: .
cdr3_length: 18
j_call: TRBJ2-1
v_call: TRBV4-2
cdr3_aa: CASSQERPGHPFYNEQFF
cdr3_nt: TGTGCCAGCAGCCAAGAGCGGCCGGGACATCCCTTTTACAATGAGCAGTTCTTC

clone_size: .
d_call: .
cdr3_length: 14
j_call: TRBJ1-6
v_call: TRBV6-6
cdr3_aa: CASCGGNFNSPLHF
cdr3_nt: TGTGCCAGTTGCGGAGGGAATTTTAATTCACCCCTCCACTTT

clone_size: .
d_call: TRBD1
cdr3_length: 17
j_call: TRBJ2-6
v_call: TRBV4-3
cdr3_aa: CASSLQGALGGANVLTF
cdr3_nt: TGCGCCAGCAGCTTACAGGGGGCGCTCGGTGGGGCCAACGTCCTGACTTTC

clone_size: once
d_call: .
cdr3_length: 16
j_call: TRBJ1-2
v_call: TRBV28
cdr3_aa: CASSQAINRDNYGYTF
cdr3_nt: TGTGCCAGCAGCCAAGCTATTAACAGGGATAACTATGGCTACACCTTC

clone_size: .
d_call: .
cdr3_length: 16
j_call: TRBJ1-1
v_call: TRBV5-1
cdr3_aa: CASSLGSSGRYTEAFF
cdr3_nt: TGCGCCAGCAGCTTGGGTTCGTCGGGTCGGTACACTGAAGCTTTCTTT

clone_size: many
d_call: TRBD1
cdr3_length: 14
j_call: TRBJ2-7
v_call: TRBV7-2
cdr3_aa: CASSPGTGGYEQYF
cdr3_nt: TGTGCCAGCAGTCCCGGGACAGGGGGCTACGAGCAGTACTTC

clone_size: .
d_call: TRBD2
cdr3_length: 15
j_call: TRBJ2-1
v_call: TRBV7-3
cdr3_aa: CASSPRLAGGDEQFF
cdr3_nt: TGTGCCAGCAGCCCGAGACTAGCGGGGGGAGATGAGCAGTTCTTC

clone_size: .
d_call: .
cdr3_length: 16
j_call: TRBJ2-4
v_call: TRBV5-1
cdr3_aa: CASSLGSRGDGNIQYF
cdr3_nt: TGCGCCAGCAGCTTGGGTAGCCGCGGGGATGGAAACATTCAGTACTTC

clone_size: .
d_call: .
cdr3_length: 15
j_call: TRBJ2-6
v_call: TRBV12-3/TRBV12-4
cdr3_aa: CASSFVDSGANVLTF
cdr3_nt: TGTGCCAGCAGTTTTGTGGACTCTGGGGCCAACGTCCTGACTTTC

clone_size: .
d_call: .
cdr3_length: 12
j_call: TRBJ2-7
v_call: TRBV2
cdr3_aa: CASERQTNEQYF
cdr3_nt: TGTGCCAGCGAGAGACAGACGAACGAGCAGTACTTC

clone_size: .
d_call: TRBD1
cdr3_length: 15
j_call: TRBJ2-7
v_call: TRBV19
cdr3_aa: CASSNTPDRAYEQYF
cdr3_nt: TGTGCCAGTAGTAACACCCCGGACAGGGCCTACGAGCAGTACTTC

clone_size: few
d_call: .
cdr3_length: 14
j_call: TRBJ2-7
v_call: TRBV15
cdr3_aa: CATSRDAGYYEQYF
cdr3_nt: TGTGCCACCAGCAGAGATGCAGGTTATTACGAGCAGTACTTC

clone_size: once
d_call: .
cdr3_length: 16
j_call: TRBJ1-5
v_call: TRBV20-1
cdr3_aa: CSARGFAGYSNQPQHF
cdr3_nt: TGCAGTGCTAGAGGTTTTGCAGGGTATAGCAATCAGCCCCAGCATTTT

clone_size: .
d_call: .
cdr3_length: 16
j_call: TRBJ1-5
v_call: TRBV12-3/TRBV12-4
cdr3_aa: CASSLGGAGLNQPQHF
cdr3_nt: TGTGCCAGCAGTTTGGGGGGGGCAGGGCTGAATCAGCCCCAGCATTTT